The clone carrying this T cell receptor beta chain showed up just a few times. Its antigen is undetermined. The data belong to a study of CD8+ T cells in alopecia areata. Study context: Treated patients took oral tofacitinib at 5 to 10 mg twice daily.

RNA was extracted and reverse transcribed into cDNA as the sequencing template. Sequencing was performed with immunoSEQ multiplex PCR; in TCRdb, only in-frame clones are kept and a portion is missing. The table shows more than 200,000 clones, with under 70% occurring only once. General observations from the study: TCR sharing across patients was less clear than in mice, possibly HLA-related.

The CDR3 sequence is 13 residues long. Germline V lookup: CDR1 SGHTA, CDR2 FQGNSA. Trimming took 5 bases from V and 1 from J, leaving 8 bases between them. It was from alopecia areata patients that lesional scalp punch biopsies and peripheral blood were collected. Investigators sorted PBMCs to obtain both CD4+ and CD8+ T cells. The starting material was CD4+ T cells sorted from blood, obtained at week 0. The clonotype originates from a human donor with alopecia areata. This chain uses TRBV7-2 with TRBJ2-5, with D tentatively TRBD1 or TRBD2 (5 bases each). DNA of the CDR3: TGTGCCAGCAGCCGAGGGACCCAAGAGACCCAGTACTTC. Its protein product is CASSRGTQETQYF. Combining the CDR3 with reference TRBV7-2 and TRBJ2-5 gives the whole variable domain GAGVSQSPSNKVTEKGKDVELRCDPISGHTALYWYRQSLGQGLEFLIYFQGNSAPDKSGLPSDRFSAERTGGSVSTLTIQRTQQEDSAVYLCASSRGTQETQYFGPGTRLLVL.